The 4 T cell receptor beta chains presented below share a single source sample, sequenced in a study of siplizumab effects on memory and regulatory T cells. The antigens for these receptors are not known. Cocultured for about 6 days at 37°C were the mixed lymphocyte reaction cells. TCRdb keeps only in-frame clones here, not all; method: immunoSEQ multiplex PCR. The sample yields over 10,000 clones, around 45% seen once. Sequenced input: CFSE-low (dividing) CD8+ T cells sorted from an allogeneic mixed lymphocyte reaction. All receptors derive from a human donor in good health; the cells came from an allogeneic mixed lymphocyte reaction. Some clones in this sample may be carry-over from other donors' samples.

The genes are TRBV19 and TRBJ1-6; D is ambiguous. The V end was cut by 1 base, the J end by 9 bases, with 7 bases between. From germline, CDR1 is LNHDA and CDR2 SQIVND (reference sequence). This CDR3 comprises 13 residues. The chain's CDR3 is CASSIGGGSPLHF. In DNA form, the CDR3 reads TGTGCCAGTAGTATAGGAGGAGGTTCACCCCTCCACTTT.

This clone appeared a few times. The chain recombines TRBV7-4 with TRBJ2-1; TRBD2 aligns across 10 bases. Germline CDR1 reads SGHVT; CDR2 reads SQSDAQ. Trimming took 2 bases from V and 8 from J; bases not matched to a gene: 6. This CDR3 has 15 amino acids. For the CDR3, the DNA is TGTGCCAGCAGCTTACTCCCTAGCGGGGGCGATGAGCAGTTCTTC. It specifies CASSLLPSGGDEQFF.

CDR3 amino acids: CASSKLPGTGGTGELFF. CDR3 bases: TGTGCCAGCAGTAAACTCCCCGGGACAGGGGGCACCGGGGAGCTGTTTTTT. The chain carries TRBV27 and TRBJ2-2; the match to TRBD1 covers 11 bases. V gave up 5 bases and J gave up 4 bases; unmatched junction bases: 9. CDR3 size: 17 residues. Germline lookup yields CDR1 MNHEY and CDR2 SMNVEV (reference sequence).

The V gene is TRBV6-6, the J gene TRBJ2-7, with D perhaps TRBD1 (5 bases). The CDR3 has 13 amino acids. Trimming took off 2 bases at V and 0 bases at J, with 5 bases between the two ends. Germline-derived CDR1 and CDR2 are MNHNY and SVGAGI (reference sequence). The CDR3: CASSYQGSYEQYF. CDR3 sequence (DNA): TGTGCCAGCAGTTACCAGGGCTCCTACGAGCAGTACTTC.